These T cell receptor beta chains were read from a single sample in a study of T cell repertoires in cytomegalovirus infection. TCRdb processed the reads anew with MiXCR; each CDR3 protein has one entry. This sample carries roughly 640,000 distinct CDR3 sequences, more than 20% of them seen once, and the ten largest clones take less than 9.5%. The sample consisted of CD8+ T cells from PBMCs. All receptors derive from a human donor in good health (CMV status not recorded). Some clones in this sample may be carry-over from other donors' samples. Each CDR3 is given with its conserved first and last residue. Fields, in order: CDR3 DNA, CDR3 protein, V gene, clone size, CDR3 length, J gene, D gene. D genes are given only for firm matches. Not all rows give a size; the values are once, few, many and, for expanded clones, a class.

CDR3 DNA: TGTGCCAGCAGCATACCGGGAGCTATGGAGGGCTACACCTTC; CDR3 protein: CASSIPGAMEGYTF; V gene: TRBV7-9; clone size: many; CDR3 length: 14; J gene: TRBJ1-2; D gene: .
CDR3 DNA: TGCAGTGCTAGAGATTCGGGGCGCTACGAGCAGTACTTC; CDR3 protein: CSARDSGRYEQYF; V gene: TRBV20-1; clone size: .; CDR3 length: 13; J gene: TRBJ2-7; D gene: .
CDR3 DNA: TGTGCCAGCAGTTCCAGCAAGCGGGGGGGCCCTGGAGAGCAGTTCTTC; CDR3 protein: CASSSSKRGGPGEQFF; V gene: TRBV6-2/TRBV6-3; clone size: few; CDR3 length: 16; J gene: TRBJ2-1; D gene: TRBD2
CDR3 DNA: TGTGCCAGCAGGGACAGGGTGGATCCGTACGAGCAGTACTTC; CDR3 protein: CASRDRVDPYEQYF; V gene: TRBV28; clone size: few; CDR3 length: 14; J gene: TRBJ2-7; D gene: TRBD1
CDR3 DNA: TGCAGCGTCGCGGCGACTAGCGGGGGTCGGAATGAGCAGTTCTTC; CDR3 protein: CSVAATSGGRNEQFF; V gene: TRBV29-1; clone size: .; CDR3 length: 15; J gene: TRBJ2-1; D gene: TRBD2
CDR3 DNA: TGCGCCAGCAGCCCCTTAGCGGGGGGCCTCCGTGATACGCAGTATTTT; CDR3 protein: CASSPLAGGLRDTQYF; V gene: TRBV5-1; clone size: .; CDR3 length: 16; J gene: TRBJ2-3; D gene: TRBD2
CDR3 DNA: TGTGCCAGCAGTTACTTAGCGGGGGGCCCCTACAATGAGCAGTTCTTC; CDR3 protein: CASSYLAGGPYNEQFF; V gene: TRBV5-1; clone size: many; CDR3 length: 16; J gene: TRBJ2-1; D gene: TRBD2
CDR3 DNA: TGTGCCAGCAGGGATATCTACAATGAGCAGTTCTTC; CDR3 protein: CASRDIYNEQFF; V gene: TRBV4-2; clone size: few; CDR3 length: 12; J gene: TRBJ2-1; D gene: .
CDR3 DNA: TGTGCCAGCAGCTTGGCCGGGGGGGTGTTCAATGAGCAGTTCTTC; CDR3 protein: CASSLAGGVFNEQFF; V gene: TRBV5-4; clone size: few; CDR3 length: 15; J gene: TRBJ2-1; D gene: TRBD2
CDR3 DNA: TGTGCCAGCAGCTTCCAGGGGCTCGATGAGCAGTTCTTC; CDR3 protein: CASSFQGLDEQFF; V gene: TRBV7-9; clone size: .; CDR3 length: 13; J gene: TRBJ2-1; D gene: .
CDR3 DNA: TGTGCCAGCGGGGACAGGAGAACTGAAGCTTTCTTT; CDR3 protein: CASGDRRTEAFF; V gene: TRBV6-5; clone size: few; CDR3 length: 12; J gene: TRBJ1-1; D gene: TRBD1
CDR3 DNA: TGTGCCAGCAGCGTTTTGGGACGTCCCACTGAAGCTTTCTTT; CDR3 protein: CASSVLGRPTEAFF; V gene: TRBV7-2; clone size: many; CDR3 length: 14; J gene: TRBJ1-1; D gene: .
CDR3 DNA: TGTGCCATCAGGCAGGGGATGAACACTGAAGCTTTCTTT; CDR3 protein: CAIRQGMNTEAFF; V gene: TRBV6-5; clone size: .; CDR3 length: 13; J gene: TRBJ1-1; D gene: .
CDR3 DNA: TGCAGCGTTGTCTGGGATTCTGGGGCCAACGTCCTGACTTTC; CDR3 protein: CSVVWDSGANVLTF; V gene: TRBV29-1; clone size: few; CDR3 length: 14; J gene: TRBJ2-6; D gene: .
CDR3 DNA: TGTGCCAGCAGGGATCATCAGAGGAACACCGGGGAGCTGTTTTTT; CDR3 protein: CASRDHQRNTGELFF; V gene: TRBV2; clone size: .; CDR3 length: 15; J gene: TRBJ2-2; D gene: .
CDR3 DNA: TGTGCCAGCACTTCCTTTAAGAGGGTTGGCAATCAGCCCCAGCATTTT; CDR3 protein: CASTSFKRVGNQPQHF; V gene: TRBV28; clone size: .; CDR3 length: 16; J gene: TRBJ1-5; D gene: .
CDR3 DNA: TGTGCCAGCAGTGAATCTTGGGACAGGGACCAGCCCCAGCATTTT; CDR3 protein: CASSESWDRDQPQHF; V gene: TRBV6-1; clone size: few; CDR3 length: 15; J gene: TRBJ1-5; D gene: TRBD1
CDR3 DNA: TGTGCCAGCAGCTGGGACTTTCGGAGCTCCTACAATGAGCAGTTCTTC; CDR3 protein: CASSWDFRSSYNEQFF; V gene: TRBV11-3; clone size: many; CDR3 length: 16; J gene: TRBJ2-1; D gene: .
CDR3 DNA: TGTGCCAGCCGAGACAGGGGGCTTCAGCCCCAGCATTTT; CDR3 protein: CASRDRGLQPQHF; V gene: TRBV12-3/TRBV12-4; clone size: many; CDR3 length: 13; J gene: TRBJ1-5; D gene: TRBD1
CDR3 DNA: TGCGCCAGCAGCCAAGATGGGGGGAGTTTCGAGACCCAGTACTTC; CDR3 protein: CASSQDGGSFETQYF; V gene: TRBV4-1; clone size: .; CDR3 length: 15; J gene: TRBJ2-5; D gene: .
CDR3 DNA: TGTGCCAACAGCGTAGGAGGTGGGGGGAACTCCTACAATGAGCAGTTCTTC; CDR3 protein: CANSVGGGGNSYNEQFF; V gene: TRBV9; clone size: .; CDR3 length: 17; J gene: TRBJ2-1; D gene: .
CDR3 DNA: TGCAGTGCTAGAGATGAGACAGTCTACACCTTC; CDR3 protein: CSARDETVYTF; V gene: TRBV20-1; clone size: .; CDR3 length: 11; J gene: TRBJ1-2; D gene: .
CDR3 DNA: TGCAGCGTTGGGTTTAACTATGGCTACACCTTC; CDR3 protein: CSVGFNYGYTF; V gene: TRBV29-1; clone size: once; CDR3 length: 11; J gene: TRBJ1-2; D gene: .
CDR3 DNA: TGTGCCAGCAGCTCAGAACCTCGGGACACCGGGGAGCTGTTTTTT; CDR3 protein: CASSSEPRDTGELFF; V gene: TRBV11-2; clone size: .; CDR3 length: 15; J gene: TRBJ2-2; D gene: .
CDR3 DNA: TGTGCCAGCAGAGAGGACGGAGGGTCCTACGAGCAGTACTTC; CDR3 protein: CASREDGGSYEQYF; V gene: TRBV7-1; clone size: .; CDR3 length: 14; J gene: TRBJ2-7; D gene: .
CDR3 DNA: TGTGCCAGCAGACAAAGGAATCTCGGAAGGGGGCGCGGGACTGAAGCTTTCTTT; CDR3 protein: CASRQRNLGRGRGTEAFF; V gene: TRBV2; clone size: .; CDR3 length: 18; J gene: TRBJ1-1; D gene: TRBD1
CDR3 DNA: TGCGCCAGCAGTGAGCAGGGGAGCTATGGCTACACCTTC; CDR3 protein: CASSEQGSYGYTF; V gene: TRBV10-1; clone size: few; CDR3 length: 13; J gene: TRBJ1-2; D gene: .
CDR3 DNA: TGTGCCAGCAGTGAGGGGGGGCCGTTTGATACGCAGTATTTT; CDR3 protein: CASSEGGPFDTQYF; V gene: TRBV2; clone size: few; CDR3 length: 14; J gene: TRBJ2-3; D gene: .
CDR3 DNA: TGTGCCAGCAGCCCATACAAAGGGAAGAGCTACGAGCAGTACTTC; CDR3 protein: CASSPYKGKSYEQYF; V gene: TRBV11-2; clone size: .; CDR3 length: 15; J gene: TRBJ2-7; D gene: .
CDR3 DNA: TGTGCCAGCAGGCGGCAAAACACTGAAGCTTTCTTT; CDR3 protein: CASRRQNTEAFF; V gene: TRBV7-9; clone size: many; CDR3 length: 12; J gene: TRBJ1-1; D gene: .
CDR3 DNA: TGTGCCAGCAGTTGGACTAGCGGGGGGGTAGACGGGGAGCTGTTTTTT; CDR3 protein: CASSWTSGGVDGELFF; V gene: TRBV28; clone size: few; CDR3 length: 16; J gene: TRBJ2-2; D gene: TRBD2
CDR3 DNA: TGTGCCACCAGCAGAGAACCTCCCGGGACTTCCTCTTACAATGAGCAGTTCTTC; CDR3 protein: CATSREPPGTSSYNEQFF; V gene: TRBV15; clone size: .; CDR3 length: 18; J gene: TRBJ2-1; D gene: .
CDR3 DNA: TGTGCCAGCAGTTACTACGGATGGGATCAGCCCCAGCATTTT; CDR3 protein: CASSYYGWDQPQHF; V gene: TRBV6-2/TRBV6-3; clone size: many; CDR3 length: 14; J gene: TRBJ1-5; D gene: .
CDR3 DNA: TGTGCCAGTAGTGACAGGGTCGGGACCTACGAGCAGTACTTC; CDR3 protein: CASSDRVGTYEQYF; V gene: TRBV19; clone size: .; CDR3 length: 14; J gene: TRBJ2-7; D gene: TRBD1
CDR3 DNA: TGTGTCAGTCGGACAGGTCTCGAGCAGTACTTC; CDR3 protein: CVSRTGLEQYF; V gene: TRBV7-9; clone size: .; CDR3 length: 11; J gene: TRBJ2-7; D gene: TRBD1
CDR3 DNA: TGTGCCAGCAGCCAAGTGACAGGAAATGAAAAACTGTTTTTT; CDR3 protein: CASSQVTGNEKLFF; V gene: TRBV4-2; clone size: .; CDR3 length: 14; J gene: TRBJ1-4; D gene: .
CDR3 DNA: TGTGCCAGCAGTTACTCGACCCAGACATCCGGAGGGATCAATCAGCCCCAGCATTTT; CDR3 protein: CASSYSTQTSGGINQPQHF; V gene: TRBV6-5; clone size: few; CDR3 length: 19; J gene: TRBJ1-5; D gene: .
CDR3 DNA: TGTGCCAGCAGGGCTTGGGGGGGCTACATCTACAATGAGCAGTTCTTC; CDR3 protein: CASRAWGGYIYNEQFF; V gene: TRBV28; clone size: many; CDR3 length: 16; J gene: TRBJ2-1; D gene: .
CDR3 DNA: TGTGCCAGCAGCAAAAGGGACTATGATCCCTACAATGAGCAGTTCTTC; CDR3 protein: CASSKRDYDPYNEQFF; V gene: TRBV7-6; clone size: many; CDR3 length: 16; J gene: TRBJ2-1; D gene: TRBD2
CDR3 DNA: TGTGCCAGCAGTGAAGGGCCGCAGGGGCTAGCCAAAAACATTCAGTACTTC; CDR3 protein: CASSEGPQGLAKNIQYF; V gene: TRBV2; clone size: .; CDR3 length: 17; J gene: TRBJ2-4; D gene: .
CDR3 DNA: TGTGCCAGCAGTGCGACTAGAACCGGGGAGCTGTTTTTT; CDR3 protein: CASSATRTGELFF; V gene: TRBV6-4; clone size: .; CDR3 length: 13; J gene: TRBJ2-2; D gene: .
CDR3 DNA: TGTGCCAGCAGCCAAGAGGTTTTGGACAGCATCGAGCAGTACTTC; CDR3 protein: CASSQEVLDSIEQYF; V gene: TRBV3-1; clone size: once; CDR3 length: 15; J gene: TRBJ2-7; D gene: .
CDR3 DNA: TGTACCAGCAGCTTAGCGGTGAACGAGCAGTACTTC; CDR3 protein: CTSSLAVNEQYF; V gene: TRBV7-4; clone size: .; CDR3 length: 12; J gene: TRBJ2-7; D gene: .
CDR3 DNA: TGTGCCAGCAGCTTAGGCCCCACAAAGGTTCGGGAGACCCAGTACTTC; CDR3 protein: CASSLGPTKVRETQYF; V gene: TRBV11-2; clone size: few; CDR3 length: 16; J gene: TRBJ2-5; D gene: .
CDR3 DNA: TGTGCCAGCAGTCCTACCGGGACACTGAACACTGAAGCTTTCTTT; CDR3 protein: CASSPTGTLNTEAFF; V gene: TRBV28; clone size: few; CDR3 length: 15; J gene: TRBJ1-1; D gene: .
CDR3 DNA: TGTGCCAGCAGTCTAACGACAGCCCCCTCCGGGGAGCTGTTTTTT; CDR3 protein: CASSLTTAPSGELFF; V gene: TRBV27; clone size: few; CDR3 length: 15; J gene: TRBJ2-2; D gene: .
CDR3 DNA: TGTGCCAGCACCCACGAAGGGACAGGCGACTACGAGCAGTACTTC; CDR3 protein: CASTHEGTGDYEQYF; V gene: TRBV5-5; clone size: few; CDR3 length: 15; J gene: TRBJ2-7; D gene: TRBD1
CDR3 DNA: TGTGCCAGCAGCCCCGCCCTTGTAGAGACCCAGTACTTC; CDR3 protein: CASSPALVETQYF; V gene: TRBV7-2; clone size: many; CDR3 length: 13; J gene: TRBJ2-5; D gene: .
CDR3 DNA: TGCGCCAGCAGCCAAGAAAACCGAGACAGGCTGTGGGGCTACACCTTC; CDR3 protein: CASSQENRDRLWGYTF; V gene: TRBV4-1; clone size: .; CDR3 length: 16; J gene: TRBJ1-2; D gene: .
CDR3 DNA: TGTGCCAGCAGTTTGTCGGTTAGCACAGATACGCAGTATTTT; CDR3 protein: CASSLSVSTDTQYF; V gene: TRBV12-3/TRBV12-4; clone size: many; CDR3 length: 14; J gene: TRBJ2-3; D gene: .
CDR3 DNA: TGTGCCAGCGGATTCGTCCTAGAGGGGAACACTGAAGCTTTCTTT; CDR3 protein: CASGFVLEGNTEAFF; V gene: TRBV27; clone size: .; CDR3 length: 15; J gene: TRBJ1-1; D gene: .
CDR3 DNA: TGTGCCATCAGAACAGGGTCCGCCGGGGAGCTGTTTTTT; CDR3 protein: CAIRTGSAGELFF; V gene: TRBV10-3; clone size: .; CDR3 length: 13; J gene: TRBJ2-2; D gene: .
CDR3 DNA: TGCGCCAGCAGCCCCGGGACCGCCCCAGAAAAACTGTTTTTT; CDR3 protein: CASSPGTAPEKLFF; V gene: TRBV4-3; clone size: few; CDR3 length: 14; J gene: TRBJ1-4; D gene: .
CDR3 DNA: TGTGCCAGCAGGGGACTAGCGGGGGAATCAAACATTCAGTACTTC; CDR3 protein: CASRGLAGESNIQYF; V gene: TRBV7-8; clone size: few; CDR3 length: 15; J gene: TRBJ2-4; D gene: TRBD2
CDR3 DNA: TGTGCCAGCCTTACCCAGCAACCTCGACGACGAAAAACTGGAAACACCATATATTTT; CDR3 protein: CASLTQQPRRRKTGNTIYF; V gene: TRBV7-9; clone size: .; CDR3 length: 19; J gene: TRBJ1-3; D gene: .